One and the same sample provided the 26 T cell receptor beta chains below, sequenced in a study of blood T cell repertoires in COVID-19. Only in-frame clones appear in the TCRdb table, and some are missing; sequencing was by immunoSEQ multiplex PCR. The table records about 270,000 clones, more than 75% of them present only once. Material for sequencing was peripheral blood. These receptors were taken from a woman aged 55-69 years who had recovered from COVID-19.

This chain uses TRBV9 with TRBJ2-1, with 8 bases identical to TRBD1. The CDR3 totals 15 residues. Trimming cost V 3 bases and J 6 bases; bases outside gene matches: 8. CDR1 and CDR2 from the germline V gene are SGDLS and YYNGEE. For the CDR3, the DNA is TGTGCCAGCAGCGGACGGACAGGGCGAAGCAATGAGCAGTTCTTC. Its translation: CASSGRTGRSNEQFF.

J is TRBJ1-1 and V is TRBV11-3; TRBD1 agrees at 9 bases. The CDR3 spans 15 residues. From germline, CDR1 is SGHNT and CDR2 YENEEA. The junction had 9 bases not matched to a gene; V was cut back by 5 bases and J by 5 bases. The CDR3 bases are TGTGCCAGCAGCCTACAGGGGGCAGAGGGGACTGAAGCTTTCTTT. Translating gives CASSLQGAEGTEAFF.

In its sample, this clone was seen once. The chain employs TRBV28 and TRBJ1-2; tentatively, D is TRBD1 (6 bases). V dropped 5 bases and J dropped 2 bases, with 15 bases sitting between them. Germline CDR1 MDHEN, CDR2 SYDVKM. The CDR3 sequence is 15 residues long. CDR3 nucleotide sequence: TGTGCCAGCAGTCTACCCACAGGGCACAACTATGGCTACACCTTC. Amino acids: CASSLPTGHNYGYTF.

Of note for this clone: Germline and junction disagree at one end, which may indicate a read error. The chain links TRBV4-3 to TRBJ1-2, with TRBD1 identical over 7 bases. The CDR3 runs to 13 residues. Germline V gives CDR1 LGHNA, CDR2 YSLEER. CDR3: CASSQDLGGTESF. CDR3 nucleotide sequence: TGCGCCAGCAGCCAAGATCTCGGCGGGACAGAGAGCTTC.

J is TRBJ2-5 and V is TRBV4-1; 7 positions match TRBD1. The germline V gene has CDR1 MGHRA and CDR2 YSYEKL. The CDR3 is 17 amino acids. The J segment lost 3 bases and the V segment lost 1 base, leaving 11 bases of the junction unmatched. The CDR3 reads CASSQVRTGTKEETQYF. The CDR3 DNA reads TGCGCCAGCAGCCAAGTCAGGACAGGTACGAAAGAAGAGACCCAGTACTTC.

The rearrangement links TRBV6-5 to TRBJ1-2; a possible D gene is TRBD1 (6 bases). From germline, CDR1 is MNHEY and CDR2 SVGAGI. V lost 6 bases and J 5 bases, leaving 13 bases between the germline ends. CDR3 length: 13 residues. Written as DNA, the CDR3 is TGTGCCAGCAGCCTCCGGGACACATATGGCTACACCTTC. This codes for CASSLRDTYGYTF.

The J gene is TRBJ2-3, the V gene TRBV7-3, with TRBD2 identical over 10 bases. Looked up from germline, CDR1 is SGHTA and CDR2 is FQGTGA. V lost 2 bases, J lost 5 bases, and 10 bases stayed unmatched. The length of the CDR3 is 17 residues. The chain's CDR3 is CASSLSGSGGAGDTQYF. CDR3 bases: TGTGCCAGCAGCTTATCGGGCAGCGGGGGGGCCGGAGATACGCAGTATTTT.

The J gene is TRBJ2-3, the V gene TRBV19, with TRBD2 matching 9 bases. V lost 5 bases to trimming and J lost 0 bases; unmatched junction nucleotides: 9. The CDR3 covers 17 residues. Germline-derived CDR1 and CDR2 are LNHDA and SQIVND (reference sequence). The CDR3 protein is CASSVGLAGSSTDTQYF. The DNA for the CDR3 is TGTGCCAGTAGTGTGGGTCTAGCGGGGTCTAGCACAGATACGCAGTATTTT.

The V gene is TRBV5-6, the J gene TRBJ2-7; D perhaps matches TRBD1 (5 bases). Looked up from germline, CDR1 is SGHDT and CDR2 is YYEEEE. V gave up 4 bases and J gave up 6 bases, with 14 bases separating them. This CDR3 comprises 13 residues. The CDR3 protein is CASSPDSRFEQYF. DNA for the CDR3: TGTGCCAGCAGCCCTGACAGCCGATTCGAGCAGTACTTC.

The chain is built from TRBV15 and TRBJ2-7; D unresolved. This CDR3 region has 15 residues. Germline V gene sequence: CDR1 LNHNV, CDR2 YYDKDF (reference sequence). Trimming stripped 3 bases from V and 0 bases from J, with 12 bases between. CDR3 sequence (DNA): TGTGCCACCAGCAGGGAGTTGAGGAGCTCCTACGAGCAGTACTTC. It yields the protein CATSRELRSSYEQYF.

V is TRBV7-2 and J is TRBJ1-3; D is possibly TRBD1 (6 bases). V lost 7 bases, J lost 0 bases, and 10 bases lay in between. Germline CDR1 reads SGHTA; CDR2 reads FQGNSA. CDR3 length equals 14 residues. As DNA, the CDR3 is TGTGCCAGCACCGGACAGCGCTCTGGAAACACCATATATTTT. Its translation is CASTGQRSGNTIYF.

CDR3: CASSQRQDQPQHF. CDR3 DNA: TGCGCCAGCAGCCAACGACAGGATCAGCCCCAGCATTTT. The chain joins TRBV4-1 to TRBJ1-5, with a weak D call TRBD1 (6 bases). Germline-derived CDR1 and CDR2 are MGHRA and YSYEKL. This CDR3 is 13 amino acids long. Trimming left V 2 bases short and J 5 bases short, with 7 bases between.

This sequence joins TRBV7-8 and TRBJ1-3, with a tentative D call TRBD1 (6 bases). Germline V gene data show CDR1 as SGHVS and CDR2 as FQNEAQ. This CDR3 contains 16 residues. The ends were cut back, 4 bases at V and 2 bases at J, with 15 bases in the middle. The CDR3 is CASSSVGASPGNTIYF. CDR3 in DNA: TGTGCCAGCAGCTCCGTGGGGGCCAGCCCTGGAAACACCATATATTTT.

The chain couples TRBV9 to TRBJ1-4; D is unclear. This CDR3 is built from 14 residues. Germline V gene lookup returns CDR1 SGDLS and CDR2 YYNGEE. Trimming took off 6 bases at V and 3 bases at J, with 12 bases between the two ends. The DNA of the CDR3 is TGTGCCAGCACAAGCGGTGCCGCTAATGAAAAACTGTTTTTT. Its translation is CASTSGAANEKLFF.

This clone was recorded at least ten times. The chain links TRBV10-3 to TRBJ1-4, with 8 bases that match TRBD1. V trimming: 0 bases; J trimming: 8 bases; junction bases outside the gene matches: 11. This CDR3 has 17 amino acids. The V gene's germline CDR1 is ENHRY and CDR2 SYGVKD. This chain's CDR3 is CAISESLPGQGGEKLFF. DNA of the CDR3: TGTGCCATCAGTGAGTCCCTGCCAGGACAGGGTGGGGAAAAACTGTTTTTT.

J is TRBJ1-6 and V is TRBV10-3, with a tentative D call TRBD1 (6 bases). From germline, CDR1 is ENHRY and CDR2 SYGVKD. Trimming removed 8 bases at V and 5 bases at J, with 13 bases between. This CDR3 spans 14 amino acids. The chain's CDR3 is CAISERTDNSPLHF. The CDR3 DNA reads as TGTGCCATCTCGGAGCGGACAGATAATTCACCCCTCCACTTT.

This clone was observed a handful of times. The DNA for the CDR3 is TGTGCCAGCAGCTCCAGCAGGCGACACAATGAGCAGTTCTTC. Translation gives CASSSSRRHNEQFF. The rearrangement links TRBV2 to TRBJ2-1; D not resolved. Germline V gives CDR1 SNHLY, CDR2 FYNNEI. The CDR3 covers 14 residues. Trimming took 6 bases from V and 5 from J, leaving 14 bases between them.

V gene TRBV5-4 combines with J gene TRBJ1-3, with no clear D. Trimming took off 3 bases at V and 9 bases at J, with 13 bases between the two ends. This CDR3 contains 13 residues. From germline, CDR1 is SGHNT and CDR2 YYREEE (reference sequence). CDR3 sequence reads: CASSSNYRGTIYF. The CDR3 region has the DNA TGTGCCAGCAGCTCAAACTACCGGGGCACCATATATTTT.

The CDR3 protein is CATRLGQGADGNNSPLHF. As DNA, the CDR3 is TGTGCCACCAGGCTAGGACAGGGGGCAGACGGTAATAATTCACCCCTCCACTTT. V gene TRBV10-3 combines with J gene TRBJ1-6; TRBD1 aligns across 11 bases. V was clipped by 10 bases and J by 5 bases; unmatched bases: 16. The germline V gene has CDR1 ENHRY and CDR2 SYGVKD. The CDR3 is made up of 18 amino acids.

The V call is TRBV14, the J call TRBJ2-7, with TRBD2 identical over 7 bases. Germline CDR1 SGHDN, CDR2 FVKESK. Trimming took 4 bases from V and 3 from J; bases not matched to a gene: 9. CDR3 length equals 15 residues. CDR3 residues: CASSPLGSGDYEQYF. CDR3 sequence (DNA): TGTGCCAGCAGCCCCCTAGGGAGCGGGGACTACGAGCAGTACTTC. Full variable domain (outside the CDR3, taken from reference TRBV14 and TRBJ2-7): EAGVTQFPSHSVIEKGQTVTLRCDPISGHDNLYWYRRVMGKEIKFLLHFVKESKQDESGMPNNRFLAERTGGTYSTLKVQPAELEDSGVYFCASSPLGSGDYEQYFGPGTRLTVT.

The V gene is TRBV2, the J gene TRBJ1-6; D unresolved. Germline loops: CDR1 SNHLY, CDR2 FYNNEI. This CDR3 is built from 15 residues. V lost 2 bases, J lost 1 base, and 6 bases lay in between. CDR3 sequence: CASSELQSYNSPLHF. CDR3 sequence (DNA): TGTGCCAGCAGTGAACTGCAGTCCTATAATTCACCCCTCCACTTT.

In the case of this clone: The sample has other DNA sequences that encode this CDR3 too. This chain uses TRBV6-5 with TRBJ1-2; D unclear. The CDR3 loop spans 11 amino acids. CDR1 and CDR2 from the germline V gene are MNHEY and SVGAGI. V shed 2 bases and J shed 11 bases, with 9 bases lying between them. As DNA, the CDR3 is TGTGCCAGCAGTTACGAAGGAGGGTACACCTTC. It specifies CASSYEGGYTF.

This clone was detected once. V and J are TRBV16 and TRBJ2-2; no definite D call. The CDR3 contains 14 residues. The V gene's germline CDR1 is KGHSY and CDR2 FQNENV. V was pared by 2 bases and J by 0 bases, with 4 bases between. CDR3 loop: CASSQRPNTGELFF. For the CDR3, the DNA is TGTGCCAGCAGCCAACGTCCGAACACCGGGGAGCTGTTTTTT.

The V gene is TRBV6-5, the J gene TRBJ2-5; 10 nucleotides line up with TRBD1. This CDR3 has 15 amino acids. The germline gives CDR1 MNHEY, CDR2 SVGAGI. V lost 4 bases and J lost 5; bases outside the gene matches: 7. CDR3 bases: TGTGCCAGCAGTTCCTTAAGACAGGGGGCCGAGACCCAGTACTTC. It translates to CASSSLRQGAETQYF.

This clone was counted a single time. The V and J genes are TRBV28 and TRBJ1-4; D is possibly TRBD1 (5 bases). Germline V gene data show CDR1 as MDHEN and CDR2 as SYDVKM. The CDR3 extends over 15 amino acids. The germline V and J ends were trimmed by 2 bases and 4 bases, with 11 bases remaining between them. The DNA for the CDR3 is TGTGCCAGCAGTTTACCTCGGGGGTTTAATGAAAAACTGTTTTTT. Its protein product is CASSLPRGFNEKLFF.

The chain recombines TRBV9 with TRBJ2-5; D is perhaps TRBD2 (6 bases). The CDR3 length is 13 residues. V lost 4 bases to trimming and J lost 5 bases, with 12 bases between them. CDR1 is SGDLS and CDR2 is YYNGEE in the germline V gene. CDR3 in DNA: TGTGCCAGCAGCCCAGGAGGGATTGAGACCCAGTACTTC. Residues: CASSPGGIETQYF.